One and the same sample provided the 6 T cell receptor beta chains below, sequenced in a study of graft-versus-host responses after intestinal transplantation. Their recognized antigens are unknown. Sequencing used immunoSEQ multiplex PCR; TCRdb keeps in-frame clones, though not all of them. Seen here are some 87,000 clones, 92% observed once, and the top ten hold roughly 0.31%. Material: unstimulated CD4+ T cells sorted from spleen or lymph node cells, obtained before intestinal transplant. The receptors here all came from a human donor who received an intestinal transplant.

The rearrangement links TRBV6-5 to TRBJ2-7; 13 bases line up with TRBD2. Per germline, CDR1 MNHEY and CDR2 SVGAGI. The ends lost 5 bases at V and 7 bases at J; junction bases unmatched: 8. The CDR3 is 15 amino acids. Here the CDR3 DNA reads TGTGCCAGCAGTCTTGGGACTAGCGGGGCGGGAGAGCAGTACTTC. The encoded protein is CASSLGTSGAGEQYF.

The CDR3 DNA reads as TGTGCCAGCAGCCAAGAAGGACTAGCGGGAGGGAGCCTTTACATAGATACGCAGTATTTT. Its protein product is CASSQEGLAGGSLYIDTQYF. The chain uses TRBV4-2 and TRBJ2-3; TRBD2 aligns across 15 bases. J lost 5 bases, V lost 0 bases, and 12 bases had no gene match. Germline V gene sequence: CDR1 LGHNA, CDR2 YNFKEQ. The CDR3 totals 20 residues.

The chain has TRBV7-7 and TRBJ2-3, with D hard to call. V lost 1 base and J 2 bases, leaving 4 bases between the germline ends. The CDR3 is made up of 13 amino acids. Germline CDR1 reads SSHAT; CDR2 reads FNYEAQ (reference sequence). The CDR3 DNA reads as TGTGCCAGCAGCTTAGTCTTCACAGATACGCAGTATTTT. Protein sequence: CASSLVFTDTQYF.

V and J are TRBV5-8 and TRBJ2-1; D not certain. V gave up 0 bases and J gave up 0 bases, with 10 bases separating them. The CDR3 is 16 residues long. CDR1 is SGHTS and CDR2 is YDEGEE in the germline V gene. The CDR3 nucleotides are TGTGCCAGCAGCTTGGGTGCTGAACTCTCCTACAATGAGCAGTTCTTC. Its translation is CASSLGAELSYNEQFF. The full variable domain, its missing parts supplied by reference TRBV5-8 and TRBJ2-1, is EAGVTQSPTHLIKTRGQQATLRCSPISGHTSVYWYQQALGLGLQFLLWYDEGEERNRGNFPPRFSGRQFPNYSSELNVNALELEDSALYLCASSLGAELSYNEQFFGPGTRLTVL.

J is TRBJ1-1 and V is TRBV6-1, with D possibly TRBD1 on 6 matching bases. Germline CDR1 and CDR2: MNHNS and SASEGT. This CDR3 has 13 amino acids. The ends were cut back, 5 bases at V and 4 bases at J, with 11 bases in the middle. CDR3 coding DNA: TGTGCCAGCAGTTCTACAGGGTCCACTGAAGCTTTCTTT. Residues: CASSSTGSTEAFF.

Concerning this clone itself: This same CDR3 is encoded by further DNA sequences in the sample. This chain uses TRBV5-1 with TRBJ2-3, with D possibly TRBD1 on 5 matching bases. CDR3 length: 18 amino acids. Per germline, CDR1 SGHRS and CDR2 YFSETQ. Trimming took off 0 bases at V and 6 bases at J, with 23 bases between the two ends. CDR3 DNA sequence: TGCGCCAGCAGCTTGGTGGGGCGAGGCGGTCTGGGGCGCGATACGCAGTATTTT. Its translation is CASSLVGRGGLGRDTQYF.